A single sample gave rise to the 5 T cell receptor beta chains below, sequenced in a study of blood T cell repertoires in COVID-19. The repertoire was sequenced with immunoSEQ multiplex PCR; TCRdb's copy has only in-frame clones and lacks some. The data hold roughly 350,000 clones, with roughly 90% observed a single time. Material: peripheral blood. The receptors come from a woman in her 70s with COVID-19, enrolled during active disease.

This clone was picked up one time. This chain uses TRBV24-1 with TRBJ1-5; D is perhaps TRBD1 (5 bases). V lost 7 bases and J lost 6, with 6 bases in between. Germline CDR1 is KGHDR and CDR2 is SFDVKD. The CDR3 totals 11 residues. CDR3 DNA sequence: TGTGCCACCAGGGGGGGTCAGCCCCAGCATTTT. Translating gives CATRGGQPQHF.

V and J are TRBV18 and TRBJ2-7, with 7 bases matching TRBD1. This CDR3 comprises 15 residues. CDR1 and CDR2 (germline): KGHSH, LQKENI. V shed 0 bases and J 4 bases; nucleotides not matched to a gene: 6. CDR3 DNA sequence: TGTGCCAGCTCACCACCAAAGGGGGCCGGGTACGAGCAGTACTTC. Translating it yields CASSPPKGAGYEQYF.

The chain links TRBV15 to TRBJ2-7, with D perhaps matching TRBD1 (5 bases). V shed 8 bases and J shed 3 bases, with 14 bases lying between them. CDR1 and CDR2 (germline): LNHNV, YYDKDF (reference sequence). CDR3 length: 13 amino acids. CDR3 sequence reads: CATGRSTVYEQYF. In DNA, the CDR3 is TGTGCCACCGGAAGATCGACAGTCTACGAGCAGTACTTC.

The sample holds one count of this clone. The chain joins TRBV6-5 to TRBJ2-7, with 8 positions matching TRBD2. The CDR3 sequence is 15 residues long. J lost 4 bases, V lost 2 bases, and 7 bases had no gene match. CDR1 MNHEY and CDR2 SVGAGI come from the germline V gene. The CDR3 here is CASSYRISGAYEQYF. In DNA form, the CDR3 reads TGTGCCAGCAGTTACAGGATTAGCGGGGCATACGAGCAGTACTTC.

This chain connects TRBV15 to TRBJ1-4; 8 nucleotides agree with TRBD1. Germline V CDR1 and CDR2: LNHNV, YYDKDF (reference sequence). This CDR3 comprises 14 residues. The junction had 5 bases not matched to a gene; V was cut back by 7 bases and J by 4 bases. Here the CDR3 reads CATNQGQGNEKLFF. Written as DNA, the CDR3 is TGTGCCACCAATCAAGGACAGGGTAATGAAAAACTGTTTTTT.